Listed below are T cell receptor beta chains from one sample, sequenced in a study of CD8+ T cells in alopecia areata. The method was immunoSEQ multiplex PCR; TCRdb's version includes in-frame clones alone and lacks a portion of them. This sample yields roughly 170,000 clones, of which under 60% are seen a single time; around 12% belongs to the top ten. The specimen comprised CD8+ T cells sorted from blood, sampled at week 24, from a patient treated with tofacitinib. These receptor sequences come from a human donor with alopecia areata. CDR3s include the opening cysteine and the closing phenylalanine or tryptophan. Each record gives: CDR3 length, J gene, V gene, D gene, clone size, CDR3 protein, CDR3 DNA. D genes are given only for firm matches. A row's size may be missing; if present it is once, few, many or a size class.

15 TRBJ2-7 TRBV30 TRBD1 . CAGESFDRASYEQYF TGTGCCGGCGAGTCGTTTGACAGGGCATCCTACGAGCAGTACTTC
16 TRBJ2-1 TRBV2 TRBD1 . CASIDPGTGLYNEQFF TGTGCCAGCATCGACCCGGGGACAGGCCTCTACAATGAGCAGTTCTTC
13 TRBJ2-7 TRBV19 TRBD1 . CASSSGQGDEQYF TGTGCCAGTAGTTCGGGACAGGGCGACGAGCAGTACTTC
17 TRBJ2-2 TRBV9 . . CASSGIYSITNTGELFF TGTGCCAGCAGCGGAATCTACTCGATTACGAACACCGGGGAGCTGTTTTTT
13 TRBJ1-4 TRBV5-1 . . CASSSRGDEKLFF TGCGCCAGCAGCTCCCGAGGGGATGAAAAACTGTTTTTT
14 TRBJ2-1 TRBV15 . few CATSRDWGHNEQFF TGTGCCACCAGCAGAGATTGGGGGCACAATGAGCAGTTCTTC
15 TRBJ2-7 TRBV6-5 . . CASSLGAGSSYEQYF TGTGCCAGCAGTCTGGGGGCGGGTAGCTCCTACGAGCAGTACTTC
11 TRBJ2-7 TRBV27 . few CASSLGTEQYF TGTGCCAGCAGTCTCGGGACGGAGCAGTACTTC
12 TRBJ1-2 TRBV7-9 . few CASSKGTYGYTF TGTGCCAGCAGCAAAGGGACGTATGGCTACACCTTC
13 TRBJ2-5 TRBV29-1 . few CSVNDGDSETQYF TGCAGCGTAAACGACGGGGATTCAGAGACCCAGTACTTC
13 TRBJ2-7 TRBV29-1 . few CSVGTVGSYEQYF TGCAGCGTTGGGACGGTGGGTTCCTACGAGCAGTACTTC
13 TRBJ1-1 TRBV25-1 . . CASSEPENTEAFF TGTGCCAGCAGTGAGCCCGAGAACACTGAAGCTTTCTTT
14 TRBJ2-7 TRBV2 TRBD1 few CACGTGTGTYEQYF TGTGCCTGCGGGACCGGGACAGGGACCTACGAGCAGTACTTC
15 TRBJ2-5 TRBV5-6 TRBD2 . CASSRSPGGGETQYF TGTGCCAGCAGCCGTTCCCCGGGAGGCGGAGAGACCCAGTACTTC
15 TRBJ1-3 TRBV29-1 TRBD1 . CSVELGGRSGNTIYF TGCAGCGTTGAGCTAGGGGGCCGCTCTGGAAACACCATATATTTT
12 TRBJ1-1 TRBV30 . . CAWEILDTEAFF TGTGCCTGGGAGATTCTTGACACTGAAGCTTTCTTT
14 TRBJ2-7 TRBV13 TRBD1 . CATSSGQGAYEQYF TGTGCCACCTCCTCGGGACAGGGGGCATACGAGCAGTACTTC
15 TRBJ2-5 TRBV7-2 . few CASSLGPAVMETQYF TGTGCCAGCAGCTTAGGTCCGGCTGTGATGGAGACCCAGTACTTC
11 TRBJ1-1 TRBV25-1 . few CASRTTGEAFF TGTGCCAGCAGAACGACAGGAGAAGCTTTCTTT
12 TRBJ2-2 TRBV12-5 . few CASGSPTGELFF TGTGCTAGTGGTTCCCCCACCGGGGAGCTGTTTTTT
15 TRBJ2-5 TRBV11-2 . few CASSLESGVKETQYF TGTGCCAGCAGCTTAGAGTCGGGGGTAAAAGAGACCCAGTACTTC
15 TRBJ1-5 TRBV5-6 . . CASSPQVPPGRPQHF TGTGCCAGCAGCCCACAGGTTCCTCCGGGAAGGCCCCAGCATTTT
13 TRBJ2-2 TRBV29-1 . . CSVEDFKTGELFF TGCAGCGTTGAAGATTTTAAGACCGGGGAGCTGTTTTTT
14 TRBJ1-5 TRBV5-1 . . CASSLGYSNQPQHF TGCGCCAGCAGCTTGGGTTATAGCAATCAGCCCCAGCATTTT
15 TRBJ2-3 TRBV5-1 . . CASSLTGVLTDTQYF TGCGCCAGCAGCTTAACGGGGGTCCTCACAGATACGCAGTATTTT
15 TRBJ1-1 TRBV4-2 TRBD1 . CASRHLTGGNTEAFF TGTGCCAGCAGACATTTGACAGGGGGGAACACTGAAGCTTTCTTT
12 TRBJ2-7 TRBV30 TRBD1 . CAQRDSSYEQYF TGTGCCCAACGGGACAGCTCCTACGAGCAGTACTTC
15 TRBJ2-4 TRBV13 . . CASSSLGHSKNIQYF TGTGCCAGCAGTAGTTTGGGACATTCCAAAAACATTCAGTACTTC
13 TRBJ2-7 TRBV13 . . CASSLDSPYEQYF TGTGCCAGCAGCTTAGATTCCCCCTACGAGCAGTACTTC